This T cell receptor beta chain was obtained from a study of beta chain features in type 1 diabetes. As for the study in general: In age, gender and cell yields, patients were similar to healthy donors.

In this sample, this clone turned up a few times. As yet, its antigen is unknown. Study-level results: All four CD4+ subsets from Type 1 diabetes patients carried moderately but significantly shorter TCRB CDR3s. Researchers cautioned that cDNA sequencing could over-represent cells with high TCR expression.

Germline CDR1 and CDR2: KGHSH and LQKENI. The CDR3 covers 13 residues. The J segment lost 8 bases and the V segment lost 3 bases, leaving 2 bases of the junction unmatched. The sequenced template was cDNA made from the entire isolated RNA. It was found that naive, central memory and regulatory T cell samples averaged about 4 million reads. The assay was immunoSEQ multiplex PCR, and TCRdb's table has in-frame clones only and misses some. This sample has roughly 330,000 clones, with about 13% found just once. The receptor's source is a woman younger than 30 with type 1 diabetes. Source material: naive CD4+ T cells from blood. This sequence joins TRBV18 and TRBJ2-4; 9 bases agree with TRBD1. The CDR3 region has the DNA TGTGCCAGCTCACCTAGGACAGGGGACATTCAGTACTTC. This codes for CASSPRTGDIQYF.